This T cell receptor (beta chain) emerged from a study of blood T cell repertoires in COVID-19. Study-wide context: Researchers got acute and convalescent COVID-19 samples from the United States, Italy and Spain. Sources were T cells, B-cell-depleted T cells, or PBMCs; the material itself was cDNA or gDNA.

The repertoire was sequenced with immunoSEQ multiplex PCR; TCRdb's copy has only in-frame clones and lacks some. In the table there are about 81,000 clones, roughly four fifths of which are singletons. CDR1 is LGHNA and CDR2 is YNFKEQ in the germline V gene. This CDR3 has 16 amino acids. The V end lost 4 bases, the J end lost 0 bases, and 12 bases lay between the germline ends. The clonotype comes from a human donor in a cohort sampled during active COVID-19. The rearrangement uses TRBV4-2 and TRBJ1-4; D is possibly TRBD1 (5 bases). The sequenced material came from peripheral blood. CDR3 bases: TGTGCCAGCAGCCTTCGACAGCTAGCAACTAATGAAAAACTGTTTTTT. It specifies CASSLRQLATNEKLFF.